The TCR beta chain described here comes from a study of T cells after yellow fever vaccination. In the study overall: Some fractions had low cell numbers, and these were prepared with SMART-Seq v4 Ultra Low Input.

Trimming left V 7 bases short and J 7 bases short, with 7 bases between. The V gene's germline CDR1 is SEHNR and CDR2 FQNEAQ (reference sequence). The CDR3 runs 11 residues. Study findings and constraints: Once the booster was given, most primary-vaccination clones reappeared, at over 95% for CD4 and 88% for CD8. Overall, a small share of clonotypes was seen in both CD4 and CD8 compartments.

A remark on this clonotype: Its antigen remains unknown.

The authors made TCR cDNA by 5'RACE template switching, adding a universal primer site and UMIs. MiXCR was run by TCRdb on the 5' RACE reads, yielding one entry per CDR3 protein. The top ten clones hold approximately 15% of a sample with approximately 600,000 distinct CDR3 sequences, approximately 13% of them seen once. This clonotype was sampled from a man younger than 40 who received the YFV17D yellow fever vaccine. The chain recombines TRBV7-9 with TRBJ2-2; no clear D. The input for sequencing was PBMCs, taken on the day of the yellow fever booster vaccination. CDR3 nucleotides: TGTGCCAGCAACCGAGGCGGGGAGCTGTTTTTT. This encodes CASNRGGELFF.